Listed here are 20 T cell receptor beta chains from one sample, sequenced in a study of blood T cell repertoires in COVID-19. Method: immunoSEQ multiplex PCR; TCRdb's copy keeps in-frame clones and lacks some. The sample holds approximately 63,000 clones; approximately 90% are singletons and the top ten take about 1.5%. Sequencing used peripheral blood. The source is a woman aged 80 or over with acute or convalescent COVID-19.

V usage is TRBV11-2 and J usage is TRBJ2-1; D is undetermined. There are 13 residues in the CDR3. Germline values: CDR1 SGHAT, CDR2 FQNNGV. The V gene lost 1 base and the J gene lost 8 bases, with 9 bases spanning the gap. In DNA form, the CDR3 reads TGTGCCAGCAGCTTAGGCTGGGCAGATGAGCAGTTCTTC. This gives the protein CASSLGWADEQFF.

The chain recombines TRBV2 with TRBJ1-2; perhaps TRBD1 as D (5 bases). Trimming removed 6 bases at V and 1 base at J, with 15 bases between. Germline V gene lookup returns CDR1 SNHLY and CDR2 FYNNEI. The CDR3 length is 15 residues. The chain's CDR3 is CASRVEQAYNYGYTF. The CDR3 DNA follows: TGTGCCAGCAGAGTGGAACAGGCCTATAACTATGGCTACACCTTC.

This clone has just one count. The V call is TRBV24-1, the J call TRBJ1-4, with D unresolved. Germline assignment: CDR1 KGHDR and CDR2 SFDVKD. V was clipped by 8 bases and J by 8 bases, with 8 bases between them. This CDR3 contains 11 residues. The CDR3 sequence is CATTVQEKLFF. CDR3 in DNA: TGTGCCACCACCGTGCAGGAAAAACTGTTTTTT.

In its sample, this clone was seen a few times. The V and J genes are TRBV7-9 and TRBJ2-2; D is ambiguous. The CDR3 loop spans 14 amino acids. The germline V gene encodes CDR1 SEHNR and CDR2 FQNEAQ (reference sequence). V was clipped by 3 bases and J by 7 bases, with 12 bases between them. The CDR3 sequence: CASSFSASGGELFF. The CDR3 DNA is TGTGCCAGCAGCTTTTCTGCGTCGGGCGGGGAGCTGTTTTTT.

The CDR3 DNA follows: TGTGCCAGCAGCCTGGAACAGGGAATGAGCTATGGCTACACCTTC. Translation gives CASSLEQGMSYGYTF. The gene calls are TRBV5-6 and TRBJ1-2, with D possibly TRBD1 on 6 matching bases. Germline CDR1 reads SGHDT; CDR2 reads YYEEEE. CDR3 length: 15 residues. Deletions cut 4 bases from V and 4 bases from J, with 17 bases between.

CDR3: CASRRGSGTRSSGANVLTF. CDR3 coding DNA: TGTGCCAGCAGGCGGGGCTCCGGGACGAGGTCCTCTGGGGCCAACGTCCTGACTTTC. The chain uses TRBV7-2 and TRBJ2-6, with D possibly matching TRBD2 (6 bases). The germline V and J ends were trimmed by 6 bases and 0 bases, with 21 bases remaining between them. Per the germline V gene, CDR1 is SGHTA and CDR2 is FQGNSA. This CDR3 is 19 amino acids long.

The chain recombines TRBV27 with TRBJ1-6; unclear D gene. The germline V gene encodes CDR1 MNHEY and CDR2 SMNVEV (reference sequence). V lost 2 bases and J lost 14, with 13 bases in between. This CDR3 region has 13 residues. The CDR3 nucleotides are TGTGCCAGCAGTTTAAGGAGGACTTTGGCCCTCCACTTT. Its translation is CASSLRRTLALHF.

J is TRBJ2-3 and V is TRBV27; D might be TRBD1 (5 bases). CDR1 and CDR2 from the germline V gene are MNHEY and SMNVEV (reference sequence). The CDR3 sequence is 15 residues long. The V and J ends lost 4 bases and 3 bases respectively, with 14 bases between them. The CDR3 DNA reads TGTGCCAGCAGTTGGGGCCAGTTAGTGACAGATACGCAGTATTTT. As protein: CASSWGQLVTDTQYF.

The chain links TRBV7-9 to TRBJ1-1; 7 bases match TRBD1. Germline V gives CDR1 SEHNR, CDR2 FQNEAQ (reference sequence). The J segment lost 6 bases and the V segment lost 1 base, leaving 5 bases of the junction unmatched. The CDR3 covers 14 residues. The CDR3 nucleotides read TGTGCCAGCAGCTTAGTCTACAGGGGATCTGAAGCTTTCTTT. Translating it yields CASSLVYRGSEAFF.

The rearrangement joins TRBV15 to TRBJ1-4, with D possibly TRBD1 on 5 matching bases. Germline V gene lookup returns CDR1 LNHNV and CDR2 YYDKDF (reference sequence). The CDR3 runs 15 residues. Deletions cut 4 bases from V and 6 bases from J, with 15 bases between. CDR3 loop: CATSKDSGAYEKLFF. CDR3 nucleotide sequence: TGTGCCACCAGCAAAGACAGCGGCGCTTATGAAAAACTGTTTTTT.

On this clone: Other DNA sequences within the sample encode an identical CDR3. This sequence joins TRBV3-1 (or the pseudogene TRBV3-2) and TRBJ1-2; D is possibly TRBD1 (5 bases). Germline CDR1 and CDR2: LGHDT and YNNKEL (reference sequence). The CDR3 runs 13 residues. V was trimmed by 6 bases and J by 4 bases, leaving 12 bases between them. The CDR3 DNA sequence: TGTGCCAGCAGTCGGGGGAGGGGCTATGGCTACACCTTC. This codes for CASSRGRGYGYTF.

This chain uses TRBV10-2 with TRBJ2-3, with TRBD2 matching 14 bases. In germline, CDR1 is WSHSY, CDR2 SAAADI. The CDR3 is 16 residues long. Trimming took 4 bases from V and 4 from J; bases not matched to a gene: 4. The CDR3 nucleotides are TGCGCCAGCAGTGCGACTAGCGGGAGGGCCTCAGATACGCAGTATTTT. Protein sequence: CASSATSGRASDTQYF.

V usage is TRBV12-3 or TRBV12-4 and J usage is TRBJ2-1; TRBD2 matches 8 bases. There are 12 residues in the CDR3. V shed 5 bases and J 12 bases; nucleotides not matched to a gene: 6. The CDR3 loop is CASSPGLAVQFF. The DNA of the CDR3 is TGTGCCAGCAGTCCAGGACTAGCTGTGCAGTTCTTC.

This chain uses TRBV28 with TRBJ1-4; D might be TRBD1 (5 bases). The germline gives CDR1 MDHEN, CDR2 SYDVKM. V dropped 3 bases and J dropped 13 bases, with 9 bases sitting between them. There are 11 residues in the CDR3. CDR3 nucleotide sequence: TGTGCCAGCAGTTTCAGGGTGGGACTGTTTTTT. It specifies CASSFRVGLFF.

The chain is built from TRBV15 and TRBJ2-7, with TRBD1 as a possible D gene (5 bases). The length of the CDR3 is 16 residues. The V end lost 1 base, the J end lost 9 bases, and 22 bases lay between the germline ends. Germline lookup yields CDR1 LNHNV and CDR2 YYDKDF (reference sequence). The CDR3 reads CATSRVGQNLRVGQYF. CDR3 DNA: TGTGCCACCAGCAGAGTGGGGCAGAATCTACGAGTTGGGCAGTACTTC.

The genes are TRBV15 and TRBJ1-2; 7 bases align to TRBD1. V lost 0 bases and J lost 4; bases outside the gene matches: 8. CDR3 length equals 16 residues. Germline V gives CDR1 LNHNV, CDR2 YYDKDF (reference sequence). CDR3 nucleotides: TGTGCCACCAGCAGAGAGCAACCAGGGGGAGGCTATGGCTACACCTTC. Its protein is CATSREQPGGGYGYTF.

In its sample, this clone was seen a few times. This chain uses TRBV5-1 with TRBJ2-1; 13 bases align to TRBD2. CDR3 length: 18 amino acids. Unmatched junction bases numbered 9, after V lost 3 bases and J lost 3 bases. Germline lookup yields CDR1 SGHRS and CDR2 YFSETQ. DNA for the CDR3: TGCGCCAGCAGCTCCGGACTAGCGGGGGACCATCACTACAATGAGCAGTTCTTC. Its translation: CASSSGLAGDHHYNEQFF.

The chain carries TRBV2 and TRBJ1-4, with TRBD1 identical over 7 bases. Germline lookup yields CDR1 SNHLY and CDR2 FYNNEI. The V gene end was trimmed by 7 bases and the J gene end by 8 bases; junction bases not matched to a gene: 10. The CDR3 is 14 amino acids. In nucleotides, the CDR3 is TGTGCCAGCACCCGGGACCTAGGGGGCGAAAAACTGTTTTTT. Translation gives CASTRDLGGEKLFF.

This clone was seen more than once but under ten times. The chain is built from TRBV19 and TRBJ1-4; weak D call: TRBD1 (5 bases). Germline V gene data show CDR1 as LNHDA and CDR2 as SQIVND (reference sequence). The CDR3 covers 14 residues. Trimming stripped 5 bases from V and 7 bases from J, with 14 bases between. The chain's CDR3 is CASSAADSIEKLFF. Here the CDR3 DNA reads TGTGCCAGTAGTGCGGCCGACAGTATTGAAAAACTGTTTTTT.

This chain links TRBV18 with TRBJ1-2; 7 bases match TRBD1. V dropped 3 bases and J dropped 0; count of bases not matched to a gene: 4. Germline loops: CDR1 KGHSH, CDR2 LQKENI. The length of the CDR3 is 15 residues. The CDR3 nucleotides are TGTGCCAGCTCACCGGGGACAGCGCCTAACTATGGCTACACCTTC. It translates to CASSPGTAPNYGYTF.